This TCR beta chain comes out of a study of neoadjuvant anti-PD-1 for oral cavity cancer. The V gene lost 0 bases and the J gene lost 3 bases, with 12 bases spanning the gap. This CDR3 contains 15 residues. CDR1 and CDR2 (germline): LNHNV, YYDKDF (reference sequence). Repertoires were generated with immunoSEQ multiplex PCR, while TCRdb's copy carries only in-frame clones and drops some. The sample lists 13,000 to 15,000 clones, about 67% occurring once. This clone was recorded a few times. Specimen: PBMCs, collected before nivolumab (anti-PD-1) treatment. This receptor was obtained from a person between 40 and 85 years old with oral cavity squamous cell carcinoma. The rearrangement links TRBV15 to TRBJ2-7; D possibly uses TRBD1 or TRBD2 (5 bases each). In DNA, the CDR3 is TGTGCCACCAGCAGAGAAAGAGGGACCTTCTACGAGCAGTACTTC. Protein product: CATSRERGTFYEQYF.